These 24 T cell receptor beta chains came from one sample sequenced in a study of cytomegalovirus exposure and HLA in healthy donors. 13 Jbeta primers and 60 Vbeta primers were used for the PCR. The table came from immunoSEQ multiplex PCR; TCRdb's copy has only in-frame clones and leaves some out. The sample contains 80,000 or so clones, over 60% of which appear only once. The sample taken for sequencing was PBMCs. These receptors all stem from a woman aged 35 to 49 in good health and CMV-seropositive.

The sample holds a few counts of this clone. This chain joins TRBV6-6 and TRBJ1-2; TRBD1 aligns across 7 bases. CDR1 and CDR2 (germline): MNHNY, SVGAGI (reference sequence). The CDR3 totals 13 residues. The V and J ends lost 8 bases and 1 base, in that order; junction bases with no gene match: 4. The CDR3 sequence: CASGQGVNYGYTF. Written as DNA, the CDR3 is TGTGCCAGCGGTCAGGGGGTTAACTATGGCTACACCTTC.

The chain combines TRBV5-4 with TRBJ2-5; D may be TRBD2 (8 bases). Germline loops: CDR1 SGHNT, CDR2 YYREEE (reference sequence). V lost 4 bases, J lost 4 bases, and 17 bases lay in between. This CDR3 has 15 residues. CDR3 residues: CASSPPGGGGETQYF. CDR3 in DNA: TGTGCCAGCAGCCCGCCGGGAGGGGGCGGAGAGACCCAGTACTTC.

The V gene is TRBV28, the J gene TRBJ1-1; 8 positions agree with TRBD1. Germline lookup yields CDR1 MDHEN and CDR2 SYDVKM. CDR3 size: 14 residues. Trimming at V came to 3 bases and at J to 5 bases, leaving 5 bases not matched to a gene. CDR3 residues: CASSFTRGRTEAFF. CDR3 bases: TGTGCCAGCAGTTTCACCAGGGGGCGAACTGAAGCTTTCTTT.

For this clone: A junction end diverges from the germline sequence, so it may reflect a read error. Different DNA sequences within this sample yield the same CDR3. The V gene is TRBV2, the J gene TRBJ1-5; 9 bases are a match to TRBD1. The CDR3 spans 14 residues. Germline V lookup: CDR1 SNHLY, CDR2 FYNNEI. The CDR3 is CASSGQGSNQPQHF. In nucleotides, the CDR3 is TGCGCCAGCAGTGGACAGGGGAGCAATCAGCCCCAGCATTTT. The full variable domain, its missing parts supplied by reference TRBV2 and TRBJ1-5, is EPEVTQTPSHQVTQMGQEVILRCVPISNHLYFYWYRQILGQKVEFLVSFYNNEISEKSEIFDDQFSVERPDGSNFTLKIRSTKLEDSAMYFCASSGQGSNQPQHFGDGTRLSIL.

The chain is built from TRBV28 and TRBJ1-1; a possible D gene is TRBD1 (5 bases). CDR1 and CDR2 (germline): MDHEN, SYDVKM. V was clipped by 7 bases and J by 5 bases, with 26 bases between them. This CDR3 comprises 17 residues. CDR3 loop: CASIAAMAGGETTEAFF. The CDR3 nucleotides are TGTGCCAGCATCGCCGCGATGGCGGGAGGGGAAACGACTGAAGCTTTCTTT.

The chain is built from TRBV9 and TRBJ2-3; 9 bases are a match to TRBD2. This CDR3 comprises 15 residues. Germline lookup yields CDR1 SGDLS and CDR2 YYNGEE. V lost 2 bases, J lost 6 bases, and 7 bases stayed unmatched. The CDR3 DNA reads as TGTGCCAGCAGCGTCGCGGGGGGGCTAGGGGATACGCAGTATTTT. Amino acid sequence: CASSVAGGLGDTQYF.

The genes are TRBV2 and TRBJ2-3; no clear D gene. Germline loops: CDR1 SNHLY, CDR2 FYNNEI. CDR3 length: 15 residues. V lost 3 bases, J lost 3 bases, and 13 bases lay in between. CDR3 sequence: CASSDLIANTDTQYF. The CDR3 DNA is TGTGCCAGCAGTGACTTGATAGCCAATACAGATACGCAGTATTTT.

V and J are TRBV2 and TRBJ1-5, with D maybe TRBD1 (5 bases). The CDR3 is 14 residues long. Per germline, CDR1 SNHLY and CDR2 FYNNEI. V was pared by 7 bases and J by 5 bases, with 15 bases between. This chain's CDR3 is CASTQDSIYQPQHF. CDR3 nucleotide sequence: TGTGCCAGCACCCAAGACAGCATATATCAGCCCCAGCATTTT.

The chain has TRBV19 and TRBJ1-2, with 9 bases identical to TRBD1. In germline, CDR1 is LNHDA, CDR2 SQIVND (reference sequence). This CDR3 is built from 16 residues. After removal of 4 bases from V and 2 bases from J, the junction contained 8 bases not matched to a gene. The CDR3 sequence: CASSSPGTGRNYGYTF. Here the CDR3 DNA reads TGTGCCAGTAGTAGTCCCGGGACAGGGCGAAACTATGGCTACACCTTC.

J is TRBJ1-4 and V is TRBV28, with 7 nucleotides matching TRBD1. This CDR3 is built from 15 residues. V gave up 1 base and J gave up 8 bases; unmatched junction bases: 7. Germline V lookup: CDR1 MDHEN, CDR2 SYDVKM. Here the CDR3 reads CASSLYSRTGEKLFF. The CDR3 DNA is TGTGCCAGCAGTTTATACTCCCGGACAGGCGAAAAACTGTTTTTT.

This chain uses TRBV11-2 with TRBJ1-1; no firm D call. This CDR3 has 13 residues. V was clipped by 5 bases and J by 0 bases, with 7 bases between them. The germline gives CDR1 SGHAT, CDR2 FQNNGV. The CDR3 DNA sequence: TGTGCCAGCAGCGGCCAATTGAACACTGAAGCTTTCTTT. It yields the protein CASSGQLNTEAFF.

This chain uses TRBV11-2 with TRBJ1-2; D is perhaps TRBD1 (6 bases). V shed 1 base and J shed 2 bases, with 11 bases lying between them. Per the germline V gene, CDR1 is SGHAT and CDR2 is FQNNGV. This CDR3 has 15 amino acids. The CDR3 sequence: CASSLADTGNYGYTF. The CDR3 coding sequence is TGTGCCAGCAGCTTAGCAGATACAGGGAACTATGGCTACACCTTC. The full variable domain, with the rest looked up from reference TRBV11-2 and TRBJ1-2, is EAGVAQSPRYKIIEKRQSVAFWCNPISGHATLYWYQQILGQGPKLLIQFQNNGVVDDSQLPKDRFSAERLKGVDSTLKIQPAKLEDSAVYLCASSLADTGNYGYTFGSGTRLTVV.

The chain uses TRBV5-4 and TRBJ1-1; D gene uncertain. V was cut by 0 bases and J by 2 bases, with 11 bases left in between. Germline V gene data show CDR1 as SGHNT and CDR2 as YYREEE (reference sequence). The CDR3 consists of 15 residues. The CDR3 DNA follows: TGTGCCAGCAGCTTGGAGACGACAAGCAACACTGAAGCTTTCTTT. It yields the protein CASSLETTSNTEAFF. The complete variable domain, with remaining parts taken from reference TRBV5-4 and TRBJ1-1, reads ETGVTQSPTHLIKTRGQQVTLRCSSQSGHNTVSWYQQALGQGPQFIFQYYREEENGRGNFPPRFSGLQFPNYSSELNVNALELDDSALYLCASSLETTSNTEAFFGQGTRLTVV.

The table lists this clone with a count of one. This chain uses TRBV9 with TRBJ1-6, with TRBD1 as a possible D gene (5 bases). This CDR3 comprises 14 residues. V lost 4 bases, J lost 5 bases, and 10 bases lay in between. Per germline, CDR1 SGDLS and CDR2 YYNGEE. In nucleotides, the CDR3 is TGTGCCAGCAGCCCCACAGGCGATAATTCACCCCTCCACTTT. This translates into CASSPTGDNSPLHF.

The V and J genes are TRBV5-5 and TRBJ2-1; a possible D gene is TRBD2 (5 bases). Trimming cost V 3 bases and J 1 base, with 11 bases left between them. CDR3 length equals 15 residues. Germline V CDR1 and CDR2: SGHKS, YYEKEE (reference sequence). The DNA for the CDR3 is TGTGCCAGCAGCTCAGAGGGAGCTTCCTACAATGAGCAGTTCTTC. Protein: CASSSEGASYNEQFF.

The V gene is TRBV5-6, the J gene TRBJ2-1, with D possibly TRBD1 on 6 matching bases. The germline V gene encodes CDR1 SGHDT and CDR2 YYEEEE. The V gene lost 2 bases and the J gene lost 5 bases, with 11 bases spanning the gap. The CDR3 contains 14 residues. Written as DNA, the CDR3 is TGTGCCAGCAGCTTTAGGGGGTTCGACAATGAGCAGTTCTTC. Its protein product is CASSFRGFDNEQFF.

The chain links TRBV10-2 to TRBJ2-2; 7 bases fit TRBD2. Germline V gene data show CDR1 as WSHSY and CDR2 as SAAADI. CDR3 length: 14 amino acids. The junction had 0 bases not matched to a gene; V was cut back by 0 bases and J by 5 bases. DNA of the CDR3: TGCGCCAGCAGTGAGTCGCGGGGGACCGGGGAGCTGTTTTTT. Its translation is CASSESRGTGELFF.

CDR3 loop: CAISPNSGGSLWDTQYF. Written as DNA, the CDR3 is TGTGCCATCAGCCCGAATTCCGGGGGGTCCCTCTGGGATACGCAGTATTTT. The gene calls are TRBV10-3 and TRBJ2-3; 7 nucleotides align to TRBD2. V was clipped by 6 bases and J by 6 bases; unmatched bases: 18. There are 17 residues in the CDR3. Germline values: CDR1 ENHRY, CDR2 SYGVKD.

The chain has TRBV6-5 and TRBJ1-2; the D gene is possibly TRBD1 (6 bases). Deletions cut 6 bases from V and 2 bases from J, with 19 bases between. The CDR3 runs 16 residues. CDR1 and CDR2 from the germline V gene are MNHEY and SVGAGI. The CDR3 sequence is CASRYPSGAGNYGYTF. CDR3 bases: TGTGCCAGCAGGTACCCCTCAGGGGCTGGGAACTATGGCTACACCTTC.

The DNA for the CDR3 is TGTGCCAGCAGCTCAGATTCTAGCACAGATACGCAGTATTTT. Translating it yields CASSSDSSTDTQYF. V is TRBV7-8 and J is TRBJ2-3; D remains ambiguous. The CDR3 is made up of 14 amino acids. Trimming pared 4 bases from V and 0 bases from J, leaving 8 bases between. Germline loops: CDR1 SGHVS, CDR2 FQNEAQ.

The rearrangement links TRBV6-6 to TRBJ2-1; 9 bases are shared with TRBD1. This CDR3 comprises 15 residues. Trimming removed 2 bases from V and 5 bases from J; junction bases left unmatched: 4. In germline, CDR1 is MNHNY, CDR2 SVGAGI (reference sequence). CDR3 in DNA: TGTGCCAGCAGTTACAGGACAGGGGAAAACAATGAGCAGTTCTTC. This encodes CASSYRTGENNEQFF.

The chain has TRBV5-5 and TRBJ1-6; no definite D call. The germline gives CDR1 SGHKS, CDR2 YYEKEE (reference sequence). Trimming stripped 4 bases from V and 7 bases from J, with 9 bases between. The CDR3 runs to 13 residues. Here the CDR3 reads CASSAAENSPLHF. The CDR3 DNA reads TGTGCCAGCAGCGCAGCGGAGAATTCACCCCTCCACTTT.

The rearrangement joins TRBV7-2 to TRBJ1-2; D not certain. The CDR3 length is 12 residues. Germline CDR1 SGHTA, CDR2 FQGNSA. Trimming removed 1 base at V and 8 bases at J, with 8 bases between. CDR3 protein: CASSLGFEGYTF. The CDR3 bases are TGTGCCAGCAGCTTAGGCTTTGAGGGCTACACCTTC. Full variable domain (outside the CDR3, taken from reference TRBV7-2 and TRBJ1-2): GAGVSQSPSNKVTEKGKDVELRCDPISGHTALYWYRQSLGQGLEFLIYFQGNSAPDKSGLPSDRFSAERTGGSVSTLTIQRTQQEDSAVYLCASSLGFEGYTFGSGTRLTVV.

The chain employs TRBV29-1 and TRBJ2-7; TRBD1 matches 9 bases. This CDR3 has 13 residues. Trimming cost V 4 bases and J 2 bases; bases outside gene matches: 3. Per germline, CDR1 SQVTM and CDR2 ANQGSEA. CDR3 region: CSVGQGGAYEQYF. The DNA of the CDR3 is TGCAGCGTTGGACAGGGGGGGGCCTACGAGCAGTACTTC.